This T cell receptor beta chain was found in a study of cytomegalovirus exposure and HLA in healthy donors. This CDR3 has 14 amino acids. Germline CDR1 is SGDLS and CDR2 is YYNGEE. Trimming cost V 1 base and J 8 bases, with 10 bases left between them. 60 Vbeta and 13 Jbeta primers were used in PCR. TCRdb's table, derived via immunoSEQ multiplex PCR, lists solely in-frame clones and lacks some. The sample yields a few hundred thousand clones, roughly four fifths seen once. Healthy bone marrow donors formed the donor group. These donors counted as nominally healthy when sampled, but unrecorded immune exposures were likely.

The V gene is TRBV9, the J gene TRBJ1-6; D may be TRBD1 (5 bases). The clonotype comes from a woman aged 40 to 55 in good health and CMV-seronegative. Sequencing was carried out using PBMCs. The CDR3 is CASSVRTTDSPLHF. The CDR3 coding sequence is TGTGCCAGCAGCGTAAGGACAACGGATTCACCCCTCCACTTT.